This T cell receptor beta chain was sequenced during a study of memory CD4+ T cells and cytomegalovirus serostatus. Whole-study context: Healthy Belgian adult donors included under ten CMV-positive and some 24 CMV-negative people. Study-wide points: Median bootstrapped AUC for CMV status was around 0.96 originally, about 0.9 US-trained.

The sort gate was single viable CD3+CD4+CD8-CD45RO+ cells for memory CD4+ T cells. As regards this clone: The antigen remains undetermined.

Here immunoSEQ multiplex PCR was the method, and the copy in TCRdb shows in-frame clones only, minus some. The sample records about 58,000 clones, roughly 84% being singletons. The sequencing sample was made of memory CD4+ T cells from blood. This TCR came from an adult in good health and CMV-seronegative. Some clones in this sample may be carry-over from other donors' samples.

In nucleotides, the CDR3 is TGCGCCAGCAGTTACCGGGACAGGGGGAACACTGAAGCTTTCTTT. It yields the protein CASSYRDRGNTEAFF. The genes are TRBV23-1 and TRBJ1-1, with 10 positions matching TRBD1. TRBV23-1 is an open reading frame whose function is uncertain. This CDR3 has 15 residues. Losses at the gene ends were 5 bases for V and 1 base for J; bases not matched to a gene: 4.